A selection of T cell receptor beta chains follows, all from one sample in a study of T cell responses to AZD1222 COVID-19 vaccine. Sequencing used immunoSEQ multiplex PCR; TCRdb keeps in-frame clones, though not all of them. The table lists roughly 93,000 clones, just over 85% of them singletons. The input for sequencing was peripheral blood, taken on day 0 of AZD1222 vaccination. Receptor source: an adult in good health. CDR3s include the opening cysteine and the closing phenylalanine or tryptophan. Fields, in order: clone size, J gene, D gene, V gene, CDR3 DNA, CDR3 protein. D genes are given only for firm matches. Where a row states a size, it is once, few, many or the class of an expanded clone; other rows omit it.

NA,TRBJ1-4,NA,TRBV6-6,TGTGCCAGCAGTTCTGGAAAACTGTTTTTT,CASSSGKLFF
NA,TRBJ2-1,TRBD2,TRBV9,TGTGCCAGCAGCGTTAGCGGGAGGCTCACCGACAATGAGCAGTTCTTC,CASSVSGRLTDNEQFF
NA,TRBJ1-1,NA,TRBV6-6,TGTGCCAGCAGTTACCGGGGGGGGATGAACACTGAAGCTTTCTTT,CASSYRGGMNTEAFF
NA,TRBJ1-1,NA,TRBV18,TGTGCCAGCTCACCCGCGGCCCTACGGGAAGCTTTCTTT,CASSPAALREAFF
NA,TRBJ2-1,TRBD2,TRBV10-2,TGCGCCAGCAGTGAGTCCTTGGGAGGGCGAAGCTCCTACAATGAGCAGTTCTTC,CASSESLGGRSSYNEQFF
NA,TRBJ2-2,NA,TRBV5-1,TGCGCCAGCAGCTTCAGGACAACGAACACCGGGGAGCTGTTTTTT,CASSFRTTNTGELFF
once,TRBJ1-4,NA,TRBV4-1,TGCGCCAGCAGCCCAGGGAGTAGCGGGGCGAGGGAAAAACTGTTTTTT,CASSPGSSGAREKLFF
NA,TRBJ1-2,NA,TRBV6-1,TGTGCCAGCAGTGAAGTTGGCCGTATGGGCTACACCTTC,CASSEVGRMGYTF
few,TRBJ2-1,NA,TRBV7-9,TGTGCCAGCAGCCCCTCCCCGGGAGTTGACAATGAGCAGTTCTTC,CASSPSPGVDNEQFF
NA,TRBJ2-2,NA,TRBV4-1,TGCGCCAGCAGCCAAACACAGATCACCGGGGAGCTGTTTTTT,CASSQTQITGELFF
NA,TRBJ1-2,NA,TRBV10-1,TGCGCCAGCAGTGAGTCGATAGGGGAGCACTATGGCTACACCTTC,CASSESIGEHYGYTF
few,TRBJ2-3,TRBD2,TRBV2,TGTGCCAGCATGTCGTTCCTCCCGTCGGGGGGGCTTTTAGATACGCAGTATTTT,CASMSFLPSGGLLDTQYF
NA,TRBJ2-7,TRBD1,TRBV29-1,TGCAGCGTTGTCGAGTCTGGACAGGACTACGAGCAGTACTTC,CSVVESGQDYEQYF
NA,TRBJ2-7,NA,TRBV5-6,TGTGCCAGCAGCCCTGGCGGTAGGCTGGCCTACGAGCAGTACTTC,CASSPGGRLAYEQYF
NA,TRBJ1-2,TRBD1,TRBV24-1,TGTGCCACCAGTGAGAAGGGACAGGGGCTCCTTGACGGCTACACCTTC,CATSEKGQGLLDGYTF
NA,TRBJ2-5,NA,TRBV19,TGTGCCAGTAGTATTGGCAGCCCTAGCCCGGAGACCCAGTACTTC,CASSIGSPSPETQYF
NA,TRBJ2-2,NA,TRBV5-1,TGCGCCAGCAGCCCGCCGGTTGTGAACACCGGGGAGCTGTTTTTT,CASSPPVVNTGELFF
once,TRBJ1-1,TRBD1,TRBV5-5,TGTGCCAGCAGCTTGGCGGGACAGGCGGGGGTCACTGAAGCTTTCTTT,CASSLAGQAGVTEAFF
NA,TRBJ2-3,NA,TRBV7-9,TGTGCCAGCAGTCCCGTCGAGGATACGCAGTATTTT,CASSPVEDTQYF
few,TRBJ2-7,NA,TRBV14,TGTGCCAGCAGCCAGGGGAGTTACGAGCAGTACTTC,CASSQGSYEQYF
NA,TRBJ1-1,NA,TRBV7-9,TGTGCCAGCAGCCTCCAGCTAAACACTGAAGCTTTCTTT,CASSLQLNTEAFF
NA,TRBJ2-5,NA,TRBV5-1,TGCGCCAGCAGCTTATCCGGTCGAGAGACCCAGTACTTC,CASSLSGRETQYF
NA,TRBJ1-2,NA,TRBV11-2,TGTGCCAGCAGCTTCGATAACTATGGCTACACCTTC,CASSFDNYGYTF
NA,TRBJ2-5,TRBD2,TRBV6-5,TGTGCCAGCAGCCTAGCGGGGTGGGAGACCCAGTACTTC,CASSLAGWETQYF
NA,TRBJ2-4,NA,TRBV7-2,TGTGCCAGCAGCTTAGGGGATTGGAAAAACATTCAGTACTTC,CASSLGDWKNIQYF
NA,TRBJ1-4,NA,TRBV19,TGTGCCAGTATGGAGAGAACTAATGAAAAACTGTTTTTT,CASMERTNEKLFF
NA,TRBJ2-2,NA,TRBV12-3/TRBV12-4,TGTGCCAGCAGTTTAAGGAACGGGGAGCTGTTTTTT,CASSLRNGELFF
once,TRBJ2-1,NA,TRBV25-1,TGTGCCAGCAGTGAAAGGACAGACTACAATGAGCAGTTCTTC,CASSERTDYNEQFF
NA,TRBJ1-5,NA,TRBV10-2,TGCGCCAGCAGTGAAACAGGGACCAATCAGCCCCAGCATTTT,CASSETGTNQPQHF
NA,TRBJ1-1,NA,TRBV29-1,TGCAGCGCTCCCGGGACGGGGAACACTGAAGCTTTCTTT,CSAPGTGNTEAFF
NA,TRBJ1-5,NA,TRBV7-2,TGTGCCAGCAGCTTAGAGGAAAATCAGCCCCAGCATTTT,CASSLEENQPQHF
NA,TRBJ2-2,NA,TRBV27,TGTGCCAGCAGTTTGCTCTGGAGCGGAGGGGAGCTGTTTTTT,CASSLLWSGGELFF
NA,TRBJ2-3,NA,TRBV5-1,TGCGCCAGCAGCTTAGCCACCCCTAGCACAGATACGCAGTATTTT,CASSLATPSTDTQYF
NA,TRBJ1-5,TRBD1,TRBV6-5,TGTGCCAGCGGGAAACGGCAGGGGGCTGGACAGCCCCAGCATTTT,CASGKRQGAGQPQHF
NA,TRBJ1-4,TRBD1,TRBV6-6,TGTGCCAGCTCTTTCCCTCAGGGGGCGGATGAAAAACTGTTTTTT,CASSFPQGADEKLFF
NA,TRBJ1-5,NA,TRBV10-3,TGTGCCATCAGTGAGTCTGGGGGAAGGAATCAGCCCCAGCATTTT,CAISESGGRNQPQHF
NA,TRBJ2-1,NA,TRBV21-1,TGTGCCAGCAGCAAAGCGGGGACAGGTTGTGCCTACAATGAGCAGTTCTTC,CASSKAGTGCAYNEQFF
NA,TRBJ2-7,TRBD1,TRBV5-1,TGCGCCAGCAGCTTGGCCGGTCGACAGGGGGACCCCGAGCAGTACTTC,CASSLAGRQGDPEQYF
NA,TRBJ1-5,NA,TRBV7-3,TGTGCCAGCAGCAAAGACGGGAATCAGCCCCAGCATTTT,CASSKDGNQPQHF
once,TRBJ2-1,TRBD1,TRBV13,TGTGCCAGCAGCAAAGGACAGGGGGCCTACAATGAGCAGTTCTTC,CASSKGQGAYNEQFF
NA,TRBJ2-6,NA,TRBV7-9,TGTGCCAGCAGTTCATCTGGGGCCAACGTCCTGACTTTC,CASSSSGANVLTF
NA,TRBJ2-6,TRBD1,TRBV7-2,TGTGCCAGCAGCCCCCAGGGGGCTCGTGGGGCCAACGTCCTGACTTTC,CASSPQGARGANVLTF
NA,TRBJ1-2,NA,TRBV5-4,TGTGCCAGCAGCTTGGCAGCGCAGGACTATGGCTACACCTTC,CASSLAAQDYGYTF
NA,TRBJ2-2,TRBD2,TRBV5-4,TGTGCCAGCAGCTTGGAAGCGGGGAGGAACACCGGGGAGCTGTTTTTT,CASSLEAGRNTGELFF
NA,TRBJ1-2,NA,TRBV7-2,TGTGCCAGCAGCTTCGGGTCAGGGGTTGACTATGGCTACACCTTC,CASSFGSGVDYGYTF
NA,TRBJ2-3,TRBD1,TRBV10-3,TGTGCCATCAGGACAGGGGGCGCATCAGATACGCAGTATTTT,CAIRTGGASDTQYF
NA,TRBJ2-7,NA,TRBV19,TGTGCCAGTAGTATGGGTCAGGGGGGGTCCTACGAGCAGTACTTC,CASSMGQGGSYEQYF
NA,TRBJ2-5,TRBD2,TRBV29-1,TGCAGCGTTGTGCCGGGAGGTCGGGAGACCCAGTACTTC,CSVVPGGRETQYF
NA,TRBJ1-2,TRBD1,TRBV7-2,TGTGCCAGCAGCTTATCGAACGACAGGGCAGGCTACACCTTC,CASSLSNDRAGYTF
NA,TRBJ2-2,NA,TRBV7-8,TGTGCCAGCAGCTTAGAACGGCTAGGGGAGCTGTTTTTT,CASSLERLGELFF
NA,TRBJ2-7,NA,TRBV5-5,TGTGCCAGCAGCTTCCAGACTACCGGGGCCCACGAGCAGTACTTC,CASSFQTTGAHEQYF